The 24 T cell receptor beta chains reported below all come from one sample, sequenced in a study of regulatory T cells in long-lasting Graves disease. Time point: newly diagnosed GD, antithyroid drugs for less than 3 months. Generation of the TCR library employed RNA extracted from PBMCs. Construction of TCR beta libraries relied on iRepertoire HTBI primers and on Arm-PCR targeting CDR3 regions. In TCRdb, the multiplex PCR reads were re-called with MiXCR into one record per CDR3 protein. The data contain about 210,000 distinct CDR3 sequences, approximately 18% of them singletons. In addition, the sample was reused for a study of T cells in Graves' hyperthyroidism and ophthalmopathy.

This material consisted of peripheral blood mononuclear cells (PBMCs), taken at new diagnosis, from a patient treated with antithyroid drugs. The receptor source for this set is a woman between 25 and 40 years old with Graves disease.

This clonotype came up many times. The chain employs TRBV30 and TRBJ2-2, with D hard to call. V gave up 5 bases and J gave up 1 base, with 8 bases separating them. CDR3 length: 13 amino acids. Germline CDR1 and CDR2: GTSNPN and SVGIG (reference sequence). CDR3 sequence (DNA): TGTGCCTGGGCCTCCCAGAACACCGGGGAGCTGTTTTTT. It is translated as CAWASQNTGELFF.

This clonotype was counted many times. This chain links TRBV12-3 or TRBV12-4 with TRBJ1-4; a possible D gene is TRBD1 (5 bases). V dropped 5 bases and J dropped 5 bases, with 15 bases sitting between them. The CDR3 extends over 15 amino acids. CDR3 in amino acids: CASSPQLGRNEKLFF. In DNA, the CDR3 is TGTGCCAGCAGTCCCCAGTTGGGGCGGAATGAAAAACTGTTTTTT.

In regard to this clonotype: A far larger clone is one base from this, pointing to a likely read error. This chain joins TRBV6-4 and TRBJ1-5; no definite D call. Trimming shortened V by 5 bases and J by 3 bases, and 11 bases separated the two germline ends. Germline lookup yields CDR1 MRHNA and CDR2 SNTAGT. This CDR3 spans 14 amino acids. This CDR3 is CASSYGVNNQPQHF. The CDR3 nucleotides are TGTGCCAGCAGTTATGGGGTTAACAATCAGCCCCAGCATTTT.

The chain uses TRBV28 and TRBJ1-2; a weak D match, TRBD1 (6 bases). Germline V lookup: CDR1 MDHEN, CDR2 SYDVKM. The CDR3 extends over 14 amino acids. The V end lost 5 bases, the J end lost 3 bases, and 13 bases lay between the germline ends. The CDR3 bases are TGTGCCAGCAGTCCCACCGGACAGTACTATGGCTACACCTTC. It codes for CASSPTGQYYGYTF.

This clonotype was counted at least ten times. This chain uses TRBV7-9 with TRBJ2-7, with D maybe TRBD1 (6 bases). Trimming removed 3 bases at V and 3 bases at J, with 12 bases between. The CDR3 totals 14 residues. CDR1 SEHNR and CDR2 FQNEAQ come from the germline V gene (reference sequence). DNA of the CDR3: TGTGCCAGCAGCTTCGAAGGGGGACGCTACGAGCAGTACTTC. This sequence encodes CASSFEGGRYEQYF.

This sequence joins TRBV5-4 and TRBJ1-2; maybe TRBD1 (6 bases). Germline loops: CDR1 SGHNT, CDR2 YYREEE (reference sequence). This CDR3 contains 16 residues. Trimming pared 2 bases from V and 2 bases from J, leaving 16 bases between. The CDR3 bases are TGTGCCAGCAGCTTTGGGGGGGGCCCGGTGAACTATGGCTACACCTTC. Protein sequence: CASSFGGGPVNYGYTF. The entire variable domain, with the rest obtained from reference TRBV5-4 and TRBJ1-2, is as follows: ETGVTQSPTHLIKTRGQQVTLRCSSQSGHNTVSWYQQALGQGPQFIFQYYREEENGRGNFPPRFSGLQFPNYSSELNVNALELDDSALYLCASSFGGGPVNYGYTFGSGTRLTVV.

This clonotype was recorded at least ten times. The chain joins TRBV27 to TRBJ1-2, with 9 nucleotides matching TRBD1. The CDR3 covers 19 residues. CDR1 is MNHEY and CDR2 is SMNVEV in the germline V gene (reference sequence). The trim removed 5 bases at V and 8 bases at J, leaving 24 bases unmatched. CDR3 sequence: CASSAQRASGTGSPWGYTF. The DNA for the CDR3 is TGTGCCAGCAGTGCGCAGAGGGCCTCCGGGACAGGGTCCCCGTGGGGCTACACCTTC.

This clonotype was counted only a few times. V is TRBV6-1 and J is TRBJ1-2, with TRBD1 as a possible D gene (6 bases). This CDR3 region has 13 residues. The germline gives CDR1 MNHNS, CDR2 SASEGT. Trimming pared 8 bases from V and 4 bases from J, leaving 14 bases between. CDR3 in DNA: TGTGCCAGCGCAATACAGGGCGTCTATGGCTACACCTTC. Encoded protein: CASAIQGVYGYTF.

This clonotype has ten or more counts. V gene TRBV6-5 combines with J gene TRBJ1-1; a weak D match, TRBD1 (6 bases). This CDR3 region has 15 residues. The V end was cut by 2 bases, the J end by 0 bases, with 10 bases between. Germline V gene sequence: CDR1 MNHEY, CDR2 SVGAGI. CDR3 region: CASSYGGTVNTEAFF. CDR3 coding DNA: TGTGCCAGCAGTTACGGGGGCACTGTGAACACTGAAGCTTTCTTT.

This clonotype was detected many times. The chain combines TRBV20-1 with TRBJ2-3; D may be TRBD2 (5 bases). Germline values: CDR1 DFQATT, CDR2 SNEGSKA (reference sequence). V dropped 3 bases and J dropped 12 bases, with 16 bases sitting between them. CDR3 length equals 12 residues. In DNA form, the CDR3 reads TGCAGTGCTAGGGGCGGGCCAACGACCCAGTATTTT. Translating gives CSARGGPTTQYF.

This clonotype showed up many times. The chain joins TRBV12-3 or TRBV12-4 to TRBJ1-1, with 9 bases identical to TRBD1. This CDR3 is 16 amino acids long. The J segment lost 1 base and the V segment lost 6 bases, leaving 9 bases of the junction unmatched. The chain's CDR3 is CASRAAPGQGNTEAFF. CDR3 in DNA: TGTGCCAGCAGGGCGGCCCCGGGACAGGGGAACACTGAAGCTTTCTTT.

This clonotype appeared many times. The V gene is TRBV28, the J gene TRBJ2-7; D ambiguous. Trimming took 4 bases from V and 3 from J, leaving 16 bases between them. The CDR3 consists of 15 residues. Germline CDR1 is MDHEN and CDR2 is SYDVKM. The CDR3 DNA follows: TGTGCCAGCAGTTCCGCCACCGGGTCCTTCTACGAGCAGTACTTC. Its protein is CASSSATGSFYEQYF.

This clonotype has ten or more counts. The genes are TRBV27 and TRBJ2-3, with 7 positions matching TRBD2. The CDR3 has 15 residues. Trimming took 7 bases from V and 2 from J; bases not matched to a gene: 9. Looked up from germline, CDR1 is MNHEY and CDR2 is SMNVEV (reference sequence). This CDR3 is CASKRAGTITDTQYF. In nucleotides, the CDR3 is TGTGCCAGCAAGAGAGCGGGAACTATCACAGATACGCAGTATTTT.

This clonotype was counted at least ten times. The J gene is TRBJ2-5, the V gene TRBV12-3 or TRBV12-4; D may be TRBD1 (5 bases). The CDR3 contains 13 residues. Trimming took off 6 bases at V and 2 bases at J, with 10 bases between the two ends. In DNA, the CDR3 is TGTGCCAGCAGGCGACAGCAACAAGAGACCCAGTACTTC. Encoded protein: CASRRQQQETQYF.

This clonotype was counted a single time. This sequence joins TRBV28 and TRBJ1-1; TRBD1 matches at 7 bases. Germline V CDR1 and CDR2: MDHEN, SYDVKM. V lost 5 bases to trimming and J lost 3 bases; unmatched junction nucleotides: 9. The CDR3 covers 15 residues. CDR3 DNA sequence: TGTGCCAGCAGTGAACTTTCAGGGGGGGACACTGAAGCTTTCTTT. Its protein product is CASSELSGGDTEAFF.

Comment on this clonotype: The CDR3 carries no conserved terminal phenylalanine or tryptophan, so it likely arises from a read error. CDR3 nucleotides: TGCAGCGTTGCGACTAGCGGGAGCACAGATACGCAGTATCTT. Protein product: CSVATSGSTDTQYL. The chain joins TRBV29-1 to TRBJ2-3, with 10 bases identical to TRBD2. The CDR3 runs 14 residues. Looked up from germline, CDR1 is SQVTM and CDR2 is ANQGSEA. The V and J ends lost 4 bases and 0 bases, in that order; junction bases with no gene match: 1.

The sample holds many counts of this clonotype. CDR3 DNA: TGTGCCAGCAGCTTAGAGGGTTCTGTGTACTACACCTTC. It codes for CASSLEGSVYYTF. The V gene is TRBV11-2, the J gene TRBJ1-2; D ambiguous. The CDR3 is 13 residues long. Between the trimmed V and J ends, which lost 0 bases and 10 bases, there was a span of 12 bases. Germline lookup yields CDR1 SGHAT and CDR2 FQNNGV.

Only a few counts were recorded for this clonotype. In nucleotides, the CDR3 is TGTGCCAGCAGCGGGACTAGCGGGGGAGATCGGTACTTC. Its translation is CASSGTSGGDRYF. The chain couples TRBV2 to TRBJ2-4; 14 nucleotides line up with TRBD2. V was pared by 6 bases and J by 15 bases, with 7 bases of the junction left unmatched. The CDR3 totals 13 residues. Germline lookup yields CDR1 SNHLY and CDR2 FYNNEI.

This clonotype was recorded many times. This rearrangement joins TRBV6-1 to TRBJ1-2; D is possibly TRBD1 (6 bases). V shed 6 bases and J shed 4 bases, with 18 bases lying between them. Germline loops: CDR1 MNHNS, CDR2 SASEGT. The CDR3 totals 15 residues. The CDR3 region has the DNA TGTGCCAGCAGACCAGGACAGATGGGGGCCTATGGCTACACCTTC. Translation gives CASRPGQMGAYGYTF.

Many counts were recorded for this clonotype. The chain joins TRBV9 to TRBJ2-3, with 10 bases aligning to TRBD2. Germline CDR1 is SGDLS and CDR2 is YYNGEE. The CDR3 runs 18 residues. Unmatched junction bases numbered 9, after V lost 0 bases and J lost 2 bases. Here the CDR3 reads CASSVDASGSVNTDTQYF. The DNA of the CDR3 is TGTGCCAGCAGCGTAGACGCTAGCGGGAGTGTGAACACAGATACGCAGTATTTT.

This clonotype was seen a few times. The chain employs TRBV5-1 and TRBJ2-5; 7 nucleotides align to TRBD2. This CDR3 is built from 13 residues. Germline values: CDR1 SGHRS, CDR2 YFSETQ. The junction had 6 bases not matched to a gene; V was cut back by 5 bases and J by 5 bases. The CDR3 spells CASRVAGGETQYF. The CDR3, as DNA: TGCGCCAGCAGAGTAGCGGGCGGCGAGACCCAGTACTTC.

At least ten counts were recorded for this clonotype. J is TRBJ2-2 and V is TRBV20-1; no reliable D call. The V and J ends lost 6 bases and 6 bases respectively, with 8 bases between them. The CDR3 runs to 11 residues. The germline CDR1 and CDR2 sequences are DFQATT and SNEGSKA (reference sequence). DNA of the CDR3: TGCAGTGCCCCAGGATCCGGGGAGCTGTTTTTT. As protein: CSAPGSGELFF.

There are many counts of this clonotype. The rearrangement links TRBV28 to TRBJ2-1, with D possibly TRBD2 on 5 matching bases. CDR1 is MDHEN, CDR2 SYDVKM, per germline. The CDR3 is 15 residues long. V gave up 2 bases and J gave up 3 bases, with 11 bases separating them. The CDR3 sequence: CASSLDQRDYNEQFF. CDR3 bases: TGTGCCAGCAGTTTAGACCAGAGGGACTACAATGAGCAGTTCTTC.

This chain joins TRBV28 and TRBJ2-5; a possible D gene is TRBD2 (7 bases). From germline, CDR1 is MDHEN and CDR2 SYDVKM. V gave up 4 bases and J gave up 3 bases, with 18 bases separating them. The length of the CDR3 is 16 residues. This CDR3 reads CASSSTWGLAEETQYF. The CDR3 nucleotides are TGTGCCAGCAGTTCTACCTGGGGGCTAGCGGAAGAGACCCAGTACTTC.